The clone carrying this T cell receptor beta chain has a handful of counts. The antigen remains undetermined. As every portion of the isolated RNA was reverse transcribed, the sequencing read expressed TCRB transcripts. The table came from immunoSEQ multiplex PCR; TCRdb's copy has only in-frame clones and leaves some out. The table has roughly 280,000 clones, 24% seen once. Germline V CDR1 and CDR2: SGHRS, YFSETQ. The V end was cut by 2 bases, the J end by 6 bases, with 14 bases between. This CDR3 is 15 amino acids long. These data come from a study of beta chain features in type 1 diabetes. The wider study: Patients and healthy donors were similar in age, gender and cell yields.

Study-wide points: Researchers report that Type 1 diabetes patients had moderately but significantly shorter TCRB CDR3s across all four CD4+ subsets.

This clonotype originated in a woman in her twenties or thirties with type 1 diabetes. The sample taken for sequencing was naive CD4+ T cells from blood. This rearrangement joins TRBV5-1 to TRBJ2-2; D perhaps matches TRBD1 (6 bases). The CDR3 reads CASSFSTKGAGELFF. CDR3 DNA sequence: TGCGCCAGCAGCTTCAGTACCAAGGGGGCCGGGGAGCTGTTTTTT.